One and the same sample provided the 11 T cell receptor beta chains below, sequenced in a study of cytomegalovirus exposure and HLA in healthy donors. The PCR used 60 Vbeta and 13 Jbeta primers. TCRdb's table, derived via immunoSEQ multiplex PCR, lists solely in-frame clones and lacks some. The sample has more than 100,000 clones, and its top ten clones hold 3.5%. Sequenced sample: PBMCs. The receptor set was obtained from a middle-aged man in good health and CMV-seronegative.

This chain links TRBV29-1 with TRBJ2-5, with D hard to call. With the DNA end fitting TRBJ2-7 better, the J assignment may be wrong. This CDR3 has 11 residues. Looked up from germline, CDR1 is SQVTM and CDR2 is ANQGSEA. CDR3 nucleotide sequence: TGCAGCGCTGTAATCTTAGCCGAGCAGTACTTC. Protein sequence: CSAVILAEQYF.

This chain links TRBV7-2 with TRBJ1-5, with D possibly matching TRBD1 (6 bases). CDR1 and CDR2 from the germline V gene are SGHTA and FQGNSA. This CDR3 spans 14 amino acids. Trimming removed 5 bases from V and 11 bases from J, with 19 bases in between. The CDR3 region is CASSPRGGFGAQHF. In DNA, the CDR3 is TGTGCCAGCAGCCCCAGGGGCGGATTTGGAGCCCAGCATTTT.

The V call is TRBV10-3, the J call TRBJ2-7; possible D gene TRBD1, 6 bases. Trimming took off 0 bases at V and 4 bases at J, with 13 bases between the two ends. The germline gives CDR1 ENHRY, CDR2 SYGVKD. This CDR3 contains 15 residues. Written as DNA, the CDR3 is TGTGCCATCAGTGAGTCCGGACAGAGGACGTACGAGCAGTACTTC. It is translated as CAISESGQRTYEQYF.

The V call is TRBV16, the J call TRBJ1-6; D unclear. The CDR3 sequence is 16 residues long. Germline-derived CDR1 and CDR2 are KGHSY and FQNENV. V gave up 0 bases and J gave up 7 bases, with 13 bases separating them. CDR3 in DNA: TGTGCCAGCAGCCAATCGTGGCAACCGGGGAATTCACCCCTCCACTTT. Translating it yields CASSQSWQPGNSPLHF.

J is TRBJ1-1 and V is TRBV18, with 11 bases lining up with TRBD1. Germline values: CDR1 KGHSH, CDR2 LQKENI. The CDR3 contains 17 residues. V dropped 0 bases and J dropped 2; count of bases not matched to a gene: 5. The CDR3 is CASSPPRTGGRNTEAFF. The CDR3 region has the DNA TGTGCCAGCTCACCACCCCGGACAGGGGGCCGAAACACTGAAGCTTTCTTT. The whole variable domain, remainder taken from reference TRBV18 and TRBJ1-1, is NAGVMQNPRHLVRRRGQEARLRCSPMKGHSHVYWYRQLPEEGLKFMVYLQKENIIDESGMPKERFSAEFPKEGPSILRIQQVVRGDSAAYFCASSPPRTGGRNTEAFFGQGTRLTVV.

The chain recombines TRBV7-9 with TRBJ2-7; tentatively, D is TRBD1 (6 bases). The CDR3 totals 15 residues. From germline, CDR1 is SEHNR and CDR2 FQNEAQ (reference sequence). Trimming removed 4 bases from V and 1 base from J, with 14 bases in between. Here the CDR3 DNA reads TGTGCCAGCAGCTCGCAGGGGAAGGCTTCCTACGAGCAGTACTTC. Protein sequence: CASSSQGKASYEQYF.

The chain links TRBV28 to TRBJ2-7; possible D gene TRBD2, 6 bases. CDR3 size: 14 residues. The V gene lost 5 bases and the J gene lost 4 bases, with 15 bases spanning the gap. Germline CDR1 and CDR2: MDHEN and SYDVKM. For the CDR3, the DNA is TGTGCCAGCAGTGCCACGGACGGGAGTTACGAGCAGTACTTC. Encoded protein: CASSATDGSYEQYF.

The rearrangement links TRBV7-2 to TRBJ2-1; 10 bases match TRBD1. The CDR3 consists of 15 residues. The germline V gene has CDR1 SGHTA and CDR2 FQGNSA. The J segment lost 6 bases and the V segment lost 6 bases, leaving 8 bases of the junction unmatched. The CDR3 nucleotides read TGTGCCAGCAGTCCCACCGGGACAGGGGCCAATGAGCAGTTCTTC. This encodes CASSPTGTGANEQFF.

The chain joins TRBV5-1 to TRBJ2-1, with 8 bases matching TRBD2. The germline CDR1 and CDR2 sequences are SGHRS and YFSETQ. The trim removed 1 base at V and 8 bases at J, leaving 8 bases unmatched. The length of the CDR3 is 15 residues. The CDR3 DNA sequence: TGCGCCAGCAGCTTGCGAGCGGGAGAACACCATGAGCAGTTCTTC. This sequence encodes CASSLRAGEHHEQFF.

The rearrangement links TRBV6-1 to TRBJ2-7; weak D call: TRBD1 (6 bases). The CDR3 is 14 residues long. V dropped 8 bases and J dropped 2 bases, with 16 bases sitting between them. Germline V lookup: CDR1 MNHNS, CDR2 SASEGT. The CDR3 nucleotides read TGTGCCAGCTCCCGGACAGAACCTCCCTACGAGCAGTACTTC. Its protein is CASSRTEPPYEQYF.

J is TRBJ2-2 and V is TRBV29-1, with TRBD2 matching 14 bases. The V and J ends lost 7 bases and 4 bases, in that order; junction bases with no gene match: 8. This CDR3 contains 16 residues. Germline assignment: CDR1 SQVTM and CDR2 ANQGSEA. CDR3 DNA: TGCAGCGCTATGACTAGCGGGAGGGCCCCCACCGGGGAGCTGTTTTTT. The encoded protein is CSAMTSGRAPTGELFF.